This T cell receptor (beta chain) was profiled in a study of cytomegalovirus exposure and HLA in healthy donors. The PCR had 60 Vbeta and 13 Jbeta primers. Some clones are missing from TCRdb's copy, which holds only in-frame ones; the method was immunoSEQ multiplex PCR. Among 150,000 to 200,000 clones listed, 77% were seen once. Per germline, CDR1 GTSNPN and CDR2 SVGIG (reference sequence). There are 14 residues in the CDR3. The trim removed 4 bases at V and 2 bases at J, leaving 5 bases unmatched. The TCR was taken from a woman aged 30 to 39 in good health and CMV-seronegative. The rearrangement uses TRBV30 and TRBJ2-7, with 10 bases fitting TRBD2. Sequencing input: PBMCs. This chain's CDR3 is CAWTSGRRPYEQYF. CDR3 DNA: TGTGCCTGGACTAGCGGGAGACGTCCCTACGAGCAGTACTTC.